Detailed here is one T cell receptor (beta chain). This specimen belongs to a study of blood T cell repertoires in COVID-19. Study summary: The samples span acute and convalescent COVID-19 from the United States, Italy and Spain.

This table comes from immunoSEQ multiplex PCR, and its TCRdb copy is limited to in-frame clones, with some not included. The sample yields around 55,000 clones, around nine tenths seen once. The CDR3 runs 17 residues. Germline V gives CDR1 LGHNA, CDR2 YSLEER. V lost 0 bases, J lost 0 bases, and 14 bases lay in between. This rearrangement joins TRBV4-3 to TRBJ1-1, with a tentative D call TRBD1 (5 bases). This sequence was found in a human donor with active COVID-19. The donor label of this sample is uncertain. Sequencing was carried out using peripheral blood. The CDR3 spells CASSQDRDSRMNTEAFF. The CDR3 DNA is TGCGCCAGCAGCCAAGATCGAGACAGCCGAATGAACACTGAAGCTTTCTTT.